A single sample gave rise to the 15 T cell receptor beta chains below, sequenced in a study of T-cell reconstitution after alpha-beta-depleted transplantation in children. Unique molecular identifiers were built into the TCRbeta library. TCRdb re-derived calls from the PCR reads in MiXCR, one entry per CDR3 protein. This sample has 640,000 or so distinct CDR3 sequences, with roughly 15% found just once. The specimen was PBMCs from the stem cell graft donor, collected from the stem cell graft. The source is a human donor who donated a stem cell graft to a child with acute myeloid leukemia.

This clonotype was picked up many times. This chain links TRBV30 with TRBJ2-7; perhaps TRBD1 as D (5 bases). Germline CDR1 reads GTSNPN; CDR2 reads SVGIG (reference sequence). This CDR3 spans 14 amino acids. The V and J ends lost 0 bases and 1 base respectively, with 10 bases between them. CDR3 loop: CAWSVKTVSYEQYF. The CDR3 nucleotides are TGTGCCTGGAGTGTAAAGACAGTATCCTACGAGCAGTACTTC.

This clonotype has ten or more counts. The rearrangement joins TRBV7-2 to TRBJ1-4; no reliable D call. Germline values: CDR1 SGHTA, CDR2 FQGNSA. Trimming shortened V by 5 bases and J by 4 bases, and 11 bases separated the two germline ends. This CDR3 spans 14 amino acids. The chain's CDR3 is CASSAQSFNEKLFF. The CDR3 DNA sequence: TGTGCCAGCAGCGCCCAAAGCTTTAATGAAAAACTGTTTTTT.

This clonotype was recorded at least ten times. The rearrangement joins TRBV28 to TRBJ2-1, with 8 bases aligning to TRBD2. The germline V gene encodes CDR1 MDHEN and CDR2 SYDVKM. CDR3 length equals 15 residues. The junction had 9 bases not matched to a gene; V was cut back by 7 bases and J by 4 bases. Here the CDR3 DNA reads TGTGCCAGCACCCGGGGGGGCTCTAGTTACAATGAGCAGTTCTTC. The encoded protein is CASTRGGSSYNEQFF.

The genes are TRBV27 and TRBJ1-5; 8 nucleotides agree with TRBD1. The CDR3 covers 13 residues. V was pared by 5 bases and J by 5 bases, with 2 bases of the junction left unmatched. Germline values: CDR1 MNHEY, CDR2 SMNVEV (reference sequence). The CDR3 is CASSIQGDQPQHF. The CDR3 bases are TGTGCCAGCAGTATACAGGGGGATCAGCCCCAGCATTTT.

The CDR3 DNA follows: TGTGCCAGCAGTTTAAAACAGGGGGGCACAGATACGCAGTATTTT. Its translation is CASSLKQGGTDTQYF. The chain joins TRBV12-3 or TRBV12-4 to TRBJ2-3, with 8 nucleotides matching TRBD1. The junction had 2 bases not matched to a gene; V was cut back by 2 bases and J by 1 base. This CDR3 contains 15 residues.

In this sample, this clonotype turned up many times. The CDR3 loop is CASSPGKGLRTEAFF. As DNA, the CDR3 is TGTGCCAGCAGTCCGGGCAAGGGCCTCCGCACTGAAGCTTTCTTT. The rearrangement links TRBV6-1 to TRBJ1-1; D is ambiguous. The CDR3 is 15 amino acids. V dropped 5 bases and J dropped 4 bases, with 17 bases sitting between them. Germline CDR1 MNHNS, CDR2 SASEGT.

The CDR3 loop is CASSLGGFNSPLHF. DNA of the CDR3: TGTGCCAGCAGCTTGGGTGGATTTAATTCACCCCTCCACTTT. The chain joins TRBV7-9 to TRBJ1-6, with D unresolved. Germline V gives CDR1 SEHNR, CDR2 FQNEAQ (reference sequence). Trimming stripped 3 bases from V and 6 bases from J, with 9 bases between. The CDR3 has 14 residues.

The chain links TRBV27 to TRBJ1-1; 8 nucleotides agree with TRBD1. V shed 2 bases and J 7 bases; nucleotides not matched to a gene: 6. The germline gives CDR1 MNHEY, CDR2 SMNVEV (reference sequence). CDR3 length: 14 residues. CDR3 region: CASSLTRGQFEAFF. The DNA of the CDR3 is TGTGCCAGCAGTTTAACCAGGGGGCAATTTGAAGCTTTCTTT.

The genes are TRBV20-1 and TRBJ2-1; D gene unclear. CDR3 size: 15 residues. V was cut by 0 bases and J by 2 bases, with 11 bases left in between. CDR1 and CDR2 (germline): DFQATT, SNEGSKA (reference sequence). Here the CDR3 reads CSARDELVTYNEQFF. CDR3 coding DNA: TGCAGTGCTAGAGATGAGCTAGTTACCTACAATGAGCAGTTCTTC.

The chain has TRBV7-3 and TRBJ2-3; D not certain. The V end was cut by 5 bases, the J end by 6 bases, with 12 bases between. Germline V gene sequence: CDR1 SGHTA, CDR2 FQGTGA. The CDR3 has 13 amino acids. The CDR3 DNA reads TGTGCCAGCAGCCACGACCCTCCCGATACGCAGTATTTT. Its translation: CASSHDPPDTQYF.

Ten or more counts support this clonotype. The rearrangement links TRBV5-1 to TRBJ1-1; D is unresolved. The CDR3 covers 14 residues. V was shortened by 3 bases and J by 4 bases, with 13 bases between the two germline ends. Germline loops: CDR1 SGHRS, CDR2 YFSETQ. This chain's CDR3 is CASSSYGPGTEAFF. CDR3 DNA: TGCGCCAGCAGCTCCTATGGACCTGGCACTGAAGCTTTCTTT.

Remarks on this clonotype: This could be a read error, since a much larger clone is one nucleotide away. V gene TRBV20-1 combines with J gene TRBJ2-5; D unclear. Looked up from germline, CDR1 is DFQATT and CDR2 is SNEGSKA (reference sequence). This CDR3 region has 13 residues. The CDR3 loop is CRATRLRQETQYF. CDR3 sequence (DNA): TGCAGAGCTACCCGACTCCGGCAAGAGACCCAGTACTTC.

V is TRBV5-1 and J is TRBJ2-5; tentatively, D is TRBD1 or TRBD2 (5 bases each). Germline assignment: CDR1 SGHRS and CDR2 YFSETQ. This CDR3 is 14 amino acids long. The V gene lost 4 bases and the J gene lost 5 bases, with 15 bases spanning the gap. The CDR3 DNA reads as TGCGCCAGCAGCGCCGGGACCTACCCCGAGACCCAGTACTTC. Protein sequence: CASSAGTYPETQYF.

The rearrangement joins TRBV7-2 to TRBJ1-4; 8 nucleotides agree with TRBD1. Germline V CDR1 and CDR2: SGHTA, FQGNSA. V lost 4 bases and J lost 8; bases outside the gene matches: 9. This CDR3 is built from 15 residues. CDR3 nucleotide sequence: TGTGCCAGCAGCTCTCTCGGACAGGGCAGGGAAAAACTGTTTTTT. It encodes CASSSLGQGREKLFF.

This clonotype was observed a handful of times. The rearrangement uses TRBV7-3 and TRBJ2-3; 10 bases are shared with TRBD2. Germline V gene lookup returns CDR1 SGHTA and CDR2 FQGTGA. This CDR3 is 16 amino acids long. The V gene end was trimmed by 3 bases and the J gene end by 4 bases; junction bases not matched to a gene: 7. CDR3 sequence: CASSFYGTSDADTQYF. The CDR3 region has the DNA TGTGCCAGCAGCTTCTACGGGACTAGCGACGCAGATACGCAGTATTTT. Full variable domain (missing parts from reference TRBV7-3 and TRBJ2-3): GAGVSQTPSNKVTEKGKYVELRCDPISGHTALYWYRQSLGQGPEFLIYFQGTGAADDSGLPNDRFFAVRPEGSVSTLKIQRTERGDSAVYLCASSFYGTSDADTQYFGPGTRLTVL.